Listed below are T cell receptor beta chains from one sample, sequenced in a study of blood T cell repertoires in COVID-19. Some clones are missing from TCRdb's copy, which holds only in-frame ones; the method was immunoSEQ multiplex PCR. This table holds 150,000 to 200,000 clones, more than 75% found once. The specimen sequenced was PBMCs or T cells enriched from blood (not recorded which). These TCRs come from a woman aged 45-65 years with acute COVID-19. CDR3s leave out the opening cysteine and the closing phenylalanine or tryptophan. Rows give clone size only sometimes, using once, few, many, or a class for an expanded clone.

j_gene | v_gene | abundance | CDR3aa
TRBJ1-5 | TRBV28 | NA | ASTDRVQPQH
TRBJ1-4 | TRBV10-2 | NA | ASSGQGPREKLF
TRBJ1-3 | TRBV29-1 | few | SVHVWGLSGNTIY
TRBJ1-2 | TRBV28 | NA | ASSLKPSGFDGYT
TRBJ1-1 | TRBV5-1 | NA | ASSSDRGRLRNTEAF
TRBJ1-1 | TRBV6-1 | NA | ASSEAAGARVGVAF
TRBJ1-6 | TRBV9 | NA | ASSVSGSYNSPLH
TRBJ2-1 | TRBV9 | NA | ASSVDSGGYNEQF
TRBJ2-5 | TRBV7-3 | NA | ASSPGLEKTQY
TRBJ2-3 | TRBV5-1 | NA | ASSLPIAGGPSTDTQY
TRBJ2-5 | TRBV28 | NA | ASSSWGGRVVEETQY
TRBJ1-3 | TRBV6-4 | NA | ASSAGAGNTIY
TRBJ2-5 | TRBV25-1 | NA | ASSEYNRVEETQY
TRBJ1-5 | TRBV7-2 | NA | ASSLGVQGSNQPQH
TRBJ2-2 | TRBV4-3 | NA | ASSRVIAGNTGELF
TRBJ2-5 | TRBV2 | NA | ASSEGPGTGGRQETQY
TRBJ1-1 | TRBV7-2 | NA | ASSSDRSPGEAF
TRBJ2-3 | TRBV19 | NA | ASSIWASGGAFSTDTQY
TRBJ2-1 | TRBV5-1 | NA | ASSPAGGDYNEQF
TRBJ1-6 | TRBV6-5 | many | ASSSQVESPLH
TRBJ1-3 | TRBV19 | NA | ASTPSGNSGNTIY
TRBJ2-2 | TRBV6-4 | few | ASRQGAETGELF
TRBJ1-6 | TRBV27 | once | ASRTFGEGNSPLH
TRBJ1-1 | TRBV14 | NA | ASSQMNQGRRTEAF
TRBJ1-5 | TRBV2 | NA | ASRESPTGSQPQH
TRBJ1-5 | TRBV19 | NA | ASVGQGNQPQH
TRBJ2-1 | TRBV5-1 | NA | ASSPRGVSYNEQF
TRBJ2-3 | TRBV24-1 | NA | ATSGAGGLTDTQY
TRBJ1-6 | TRBV12-3/TRBV12-4 | NA | ASKSGGSPLH
TRBJ2-5 | TRBV7-9 | NA | ASSLASGGARETQY
TRBJ1-2 | TRBV24-1 | NA | ATSDRGQGNYGYT
TRBJ2-1 | TRBV4-2 | NA | ASSQDLSGGAYEQF
TRBJ2-5 | TRBV3-1/TRBV3-2 | NA | ASSQEGGQETQY
TRBJ1-3 | TRBV14 | NA | ASSRLGNTIY
TRBJ1-1 | TRBV19 | once | ASRNRDRGFGTEAF
TRBJ1-5 | TRBV30 | few | AWSPQGAQPQH
TRBJ1-1 | TRBV29-1 | once | SALSWAGGEAEAF
TRBJ2-1 | TRBV3-1/TRBV3-2 | few | ASSPRPLYNEQF
TRBJ1-2 | TRBV28 | NA | ASSLSASDIGGYT
TRBJ2-5 | TRBV28 | NA | ASSSPYRGRETQY
TRBJ2-1 | TRBV19 | NA | ASTPIAGGPPEQF
TRBJ1-2 | TRBV6-5 | few | ASSYSRSGDGYT
TRBJ1-1 | TRBV6-4 | NA | ASRQGANTEAF
TRBJ1-1 | TRBV4-2 | NA | ASSQEGRDTEAF